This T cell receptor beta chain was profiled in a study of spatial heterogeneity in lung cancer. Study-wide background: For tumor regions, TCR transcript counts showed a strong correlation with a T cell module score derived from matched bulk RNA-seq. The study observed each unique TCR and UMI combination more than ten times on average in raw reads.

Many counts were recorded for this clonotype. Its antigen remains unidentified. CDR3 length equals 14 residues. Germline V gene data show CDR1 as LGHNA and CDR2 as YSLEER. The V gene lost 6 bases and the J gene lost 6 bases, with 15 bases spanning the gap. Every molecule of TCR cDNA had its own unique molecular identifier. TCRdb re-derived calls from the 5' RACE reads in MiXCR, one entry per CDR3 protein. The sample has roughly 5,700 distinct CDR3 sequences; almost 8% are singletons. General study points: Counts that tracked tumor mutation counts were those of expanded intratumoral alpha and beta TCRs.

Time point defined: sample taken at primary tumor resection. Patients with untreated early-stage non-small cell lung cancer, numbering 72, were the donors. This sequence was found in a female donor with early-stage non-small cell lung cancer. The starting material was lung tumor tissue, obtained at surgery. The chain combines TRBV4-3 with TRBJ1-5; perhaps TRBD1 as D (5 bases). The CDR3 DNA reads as TGCGCCAGCAGTCAAAACGGGGGACGTCAGCCCCAGCATTTT. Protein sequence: CASSQNGGRQPQHF.